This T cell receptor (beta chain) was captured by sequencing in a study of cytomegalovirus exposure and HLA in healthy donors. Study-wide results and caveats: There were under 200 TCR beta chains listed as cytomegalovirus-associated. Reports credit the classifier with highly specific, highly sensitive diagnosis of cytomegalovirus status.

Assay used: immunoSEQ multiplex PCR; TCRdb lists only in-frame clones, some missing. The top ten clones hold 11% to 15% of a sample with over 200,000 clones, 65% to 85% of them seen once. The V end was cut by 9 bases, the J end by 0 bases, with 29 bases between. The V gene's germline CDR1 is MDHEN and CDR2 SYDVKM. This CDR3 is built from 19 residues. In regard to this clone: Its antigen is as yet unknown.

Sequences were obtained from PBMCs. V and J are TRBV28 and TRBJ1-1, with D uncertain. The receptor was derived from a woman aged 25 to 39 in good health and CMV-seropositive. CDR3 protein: CASLLGVPWVGRLNTEAFF. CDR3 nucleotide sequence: TGTGCCAGTCTTCTCGGGGTACCGTGGGTAGGGAGGCTGAACACTGAAGCTTTCTTT.